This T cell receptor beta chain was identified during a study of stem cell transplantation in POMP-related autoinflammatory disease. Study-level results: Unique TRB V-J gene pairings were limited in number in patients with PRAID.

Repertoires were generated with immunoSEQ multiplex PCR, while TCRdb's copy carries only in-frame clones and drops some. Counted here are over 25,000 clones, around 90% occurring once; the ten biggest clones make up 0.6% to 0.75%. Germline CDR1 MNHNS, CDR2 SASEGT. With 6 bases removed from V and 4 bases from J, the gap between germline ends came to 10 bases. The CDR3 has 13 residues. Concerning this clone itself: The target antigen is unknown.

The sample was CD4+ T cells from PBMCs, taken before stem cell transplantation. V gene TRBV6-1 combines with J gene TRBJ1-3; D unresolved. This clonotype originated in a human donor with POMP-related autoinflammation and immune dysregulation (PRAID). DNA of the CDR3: TGTGCCAGCAGCCTGCTCAGCGGAAACACCATATATTTT. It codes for CASSLLSGNTIYF.